Included here is one TCR beta chain sequence, with context. In the study's own analysis: Reference gene primer amplification in the assay estimated nucleated cell counts. Here immunoSEQ multiplex PCR was the method, and the copy in TCRdb shows in-frame clones only, minus some. D and trimming come from the DNA, and the V and J calls and clone size come from that table. The repertoire holds some 150,000 clones, with approximately 82% as singletons. The sample belongs to a study of blood T cell repertoires in COVID-19. Study-level background: Both acute and convalescent COVID-19 samples were obtained from the United States, Italy and Spain. From T cells, B-cell-depleted T cells, or PBMCs came the material, which was cDNA or gDNA.

The clonotype comes from a woman in her fifties or sixties with acute or convalescent COVID-19. Source material: peripheral blood.

CDR3 in amino acids: CATSDLTGVGNTIYF. The CDR3 DNA is TGTGCCACCAGTGATTTAACAGGGGTTGGAAACACCATATATTTT. This rearrangement joins TRBV24-1 to TRBJ1-3; 7 bases are a match to TRBD1. In germline, CDR1 is KGHDR, CDR2 SFDVKD. The V gene end was trimmed by 1 base and the J gene end by 3 bases; junction bases not matched to a gene: 2. The CDR3 covers 15 residues.